The clone carrying this T cell receptor beta chain was counted only a few times. Its antigen is unknown. V was pared by 6 bases and J by 1 base, with 7 bases of the junction left unmatched. The CDR3 totals 14 residues. Per germline, CDR1 DFQATT and CDR2 SNEGSKA (reference sequence). TCRdb re-called the 5' RACE reads through MiXCR, storing one row per CDR3 protein. The sample lists 550,000 to 750,000 distinct CDR3 sequences; approximately 15% were seen once. These data belong to a study of T cells after yellow fever vaccination. General study findings and limits: Weaker overall, the secondary response nonetheless peaked faster (day 5 versus 15). Post-booster repertoires again held most primary-vaccination clones (roughly 95% CD4, just under 90% CD8). Some clonotypes were seen in both the CD4 and the CD8 compartments. These made up a small share and likely arose from convergent recombination.

This material consisted of PBMCs, taken on the day of the yellow fever booster vaccination. This rearrangement joins TRBV20-1 to TRBJ2-7, with 9 bases fitting TRBD2. The source of this sequence is a young man who received the YFV17D yellow fever vaccine. The CDR3 here is CSAVSGRKSYEQYF. The DNA for the CDR3 is TGCAGTGCGGTCAGCGGGAGGAAATCCTACGAGCAGTACTTC.